Presented here are 3 T cell receptor beta chains from one specimen sequenced in a study of post-analysis software for immune sequencing data. Presence of unique molecular identifiers characterized the TCR beta cDNA libraries. In TCRdb, the PCR reads were re-called with MiXCR into one record per CDR3 protein. The sample lists 650,000 to 850,000 distinct CDR3 sequences; approximately 53% were seen once. No antigens are known for them. Study-wide results and caveats: When patients were compared with controls, 4 or 5 TRBV segments were more frequent, TRBV5-6, TRBV5-1 and TRBV20-1 among them.

The sequencing input was blood. Receptors were obtained from a girl aged 5-17 years with multiple sclerosis.

The chain has TRBV29-1 and TRBJ2-3; TRBD1 matches 10 bases. This CDR3 comprises 14 residues. The V segment lost 7 bases and the J segment 2 bases; nucleotides outside the gene matches: 6. Germline V gene data show CDR1 as SQVTM and CDR2 as ANQGSEA. DNA of the CDR3: TGCAGCGGACGACAGGGGGCATTCACAGATACGCAGTATTTT. Translated: CSGRQGAFTDTQYF.

The chain links TRBV6-4 to TRBJ2-1; D is perhaps TRBD1 (6 bases). CDR1 is MRHNA, CDR2 SNTAGT, per germline. Deletions cut 5 bases from V and 0 bases from J, with 14 bases between. This CDR3 is built from 16 residues. The DNA of the CDR3 is TGTGCCAGCAGTCCCATGGAGGACAGCTCCTACAATGAGCAGTTCTTC. Protein sequence: CASSPMEDSSYNEQFF.

This clonotype was seen a handful of times. J is TRBJ1-6 and V is TRBV7-3; D may be TRBD1 (5 bases). V lost 0 bases, J lost 9 bases, and 12 bases lay in between. This CDR3 is built from 15 residues. Germline-derived CDR1 and CDR2 are SGHTA and FQGTGA. CDR3 DNA: TGTGCCAGCAGCTTAACGGTAGGGGTTGGTTCACCCCTCCACTTT. Encoded protein: CASSLTVGVGSPLHF.